There are a few counts of the clone carrying this TCR beta chain. With 6 bases removed from V and 1 base from J, the gap between germline ends came to 18 bases. Germline V lookup: CDR1 SQVTM, CDR2 ANQGSEA. The CDR3 spans 15 residues. This entry comes from a study of blood T cell repertoires in COVID-19. Looking at the study overall: The United States, Italy and Spain provided the acute and convalescent COVID-19 samples. PBMCs, B-cell-depleted T cells, or T cells were the source of the cDNA or gDNA that made up the material.

Seattle enrolled patients during active infection and tracked them longitudinally. Per the study methods: From reference gene primer amplification, estimates of nucleated cell counts were derived. Assay: immunoSEQ multiplex PCR; the TCRdb copy retains only in-frame clones and omits some. V, J and clone size are taken as reported in that table, and D and trimming were inferred from the DNA itself. The repertoire consists of about 210,000 clones, with about 82% occurring once and the leading ten covering roughly 2.2%. The specimen sequenced was peripheral blood. This chain joins TRBV29-1 and TRBJ1-1; possible D gene TRBD1, 5 bases. The receptor was isolated from a woman in her 70s with COVID-19, enrolled during active disease. This CDR3 is CSVKGQGLKNTEAFF. CDR3 DNA: TGCAGCGTGAAGGGGCAAGGGTTAAAGAACACTGAAGCTTTCTTT.